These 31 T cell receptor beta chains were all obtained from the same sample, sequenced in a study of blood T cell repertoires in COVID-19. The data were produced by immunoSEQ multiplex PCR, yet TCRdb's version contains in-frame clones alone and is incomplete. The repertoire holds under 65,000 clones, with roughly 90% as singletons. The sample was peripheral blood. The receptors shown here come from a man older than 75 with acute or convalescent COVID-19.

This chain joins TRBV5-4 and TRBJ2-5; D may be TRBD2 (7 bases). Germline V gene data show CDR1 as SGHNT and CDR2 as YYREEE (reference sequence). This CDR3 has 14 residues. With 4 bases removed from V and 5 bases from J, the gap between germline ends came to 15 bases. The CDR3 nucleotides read TGTGCCAGCAGCCCGGGGGGCCAGGGGGAGACCCAGTACTTC. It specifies CASSPGGQGETQYF.

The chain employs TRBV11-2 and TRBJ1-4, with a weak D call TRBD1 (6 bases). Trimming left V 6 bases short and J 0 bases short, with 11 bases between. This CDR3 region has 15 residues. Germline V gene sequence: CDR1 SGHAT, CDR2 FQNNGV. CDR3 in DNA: TGTGCCAGCAGGGCCGGACAGCCAACTAATGAAAAACTGTTTTTT. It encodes CASRAGQPTNEKLFF.

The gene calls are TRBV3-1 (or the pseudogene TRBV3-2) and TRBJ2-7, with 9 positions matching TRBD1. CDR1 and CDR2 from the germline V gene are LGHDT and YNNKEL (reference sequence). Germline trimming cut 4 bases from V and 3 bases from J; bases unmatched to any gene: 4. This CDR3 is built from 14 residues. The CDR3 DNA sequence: TGTGCCAGCAGCCCTCGGACAGGGGTCTACGAGCAGTACTTC. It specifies CASSPRTGVYEQYF.

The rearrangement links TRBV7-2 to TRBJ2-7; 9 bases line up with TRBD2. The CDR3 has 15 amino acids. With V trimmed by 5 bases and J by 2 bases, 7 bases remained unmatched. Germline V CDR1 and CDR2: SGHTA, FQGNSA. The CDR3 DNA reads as TGTGCCAGCAGCCCTGGCGGGGGGGCCACCTACGAGCAGTACTTC. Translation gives CASSPGGGATYEQYF.

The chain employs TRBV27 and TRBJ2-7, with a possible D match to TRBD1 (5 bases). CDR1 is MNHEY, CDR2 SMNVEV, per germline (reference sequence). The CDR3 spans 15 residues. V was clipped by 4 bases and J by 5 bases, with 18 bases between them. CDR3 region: CASSSYARWGDEQYF. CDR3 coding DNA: TGTGCCAGCAGTTCTTACGCTCGTTGGGGCGACGAGCAGTACTTC.

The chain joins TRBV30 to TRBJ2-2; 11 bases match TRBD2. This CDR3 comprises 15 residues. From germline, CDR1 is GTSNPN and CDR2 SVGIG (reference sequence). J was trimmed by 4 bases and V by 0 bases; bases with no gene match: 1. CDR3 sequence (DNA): TGTGCCTGGAGTGTACTAGCGGGGGCCACCGGGGAGCTGTTTTTT. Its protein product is CAWSVLAGATGELFF.

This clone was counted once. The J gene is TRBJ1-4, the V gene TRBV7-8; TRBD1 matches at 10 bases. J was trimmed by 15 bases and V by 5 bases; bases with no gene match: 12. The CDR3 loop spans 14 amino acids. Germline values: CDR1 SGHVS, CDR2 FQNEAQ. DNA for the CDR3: TGTGCCAGCAGCCTCCGGGACAGGGGTAAAGTGTTGTTTTTT. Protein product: CASSLRDRGKVLFF.

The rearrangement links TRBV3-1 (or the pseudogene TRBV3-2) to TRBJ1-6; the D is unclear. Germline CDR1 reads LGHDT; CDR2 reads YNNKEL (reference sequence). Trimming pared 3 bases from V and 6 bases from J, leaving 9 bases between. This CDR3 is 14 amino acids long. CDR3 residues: CASSQERGNSPLHF. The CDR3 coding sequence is TGTGCCAGCAGCCAGGAACGGGGTAATTCACCCCTCCACTTT.

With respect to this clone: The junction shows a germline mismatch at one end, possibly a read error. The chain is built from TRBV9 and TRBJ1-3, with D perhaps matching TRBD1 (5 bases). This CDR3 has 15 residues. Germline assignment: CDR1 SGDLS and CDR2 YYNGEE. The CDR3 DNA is TGTGCCAGCAGCCTAACAGGTGCCTCTGGAAACGCCATATATTTT. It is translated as CASSLTGASGNAIYF.

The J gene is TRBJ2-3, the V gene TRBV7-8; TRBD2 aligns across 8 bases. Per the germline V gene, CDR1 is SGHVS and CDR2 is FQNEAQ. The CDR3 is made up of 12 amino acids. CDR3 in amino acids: CVTGGITDTQYF. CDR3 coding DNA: TGTGTGACGGGGGGGATCACAGATACGCAGTATTTT.

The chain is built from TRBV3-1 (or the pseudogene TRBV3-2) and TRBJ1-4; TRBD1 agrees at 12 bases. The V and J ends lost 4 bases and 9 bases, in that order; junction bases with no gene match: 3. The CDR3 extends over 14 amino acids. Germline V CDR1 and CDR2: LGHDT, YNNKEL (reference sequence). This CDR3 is CASSLGQGAKKLFF. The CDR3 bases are TGTGCCAGCAGCCTGGGACAGGGGGCGAAAAAACTGTTTTTT.

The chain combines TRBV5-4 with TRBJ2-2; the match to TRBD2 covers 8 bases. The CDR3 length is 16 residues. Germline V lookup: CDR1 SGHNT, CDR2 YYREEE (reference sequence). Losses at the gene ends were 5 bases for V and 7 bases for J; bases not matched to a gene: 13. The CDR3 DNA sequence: TGTGCCAGCAGAACCGGGGGGGCAATCTCCGGCGGGGAGCTGTTTTTT. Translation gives CASRTGGAISGGELFF.

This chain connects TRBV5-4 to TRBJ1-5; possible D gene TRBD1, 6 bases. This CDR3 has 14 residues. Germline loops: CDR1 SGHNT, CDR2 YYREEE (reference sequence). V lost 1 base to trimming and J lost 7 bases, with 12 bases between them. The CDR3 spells CASSLPGANQPQHF. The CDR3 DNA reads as TGTGCCAGCAGCTTGCCAGGGGCTAACCAGCCCCAGCATTTT. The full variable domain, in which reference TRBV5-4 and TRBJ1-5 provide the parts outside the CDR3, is ETGVTQSPTHLIKTRGQQVTLRCSSQSGHNTVSWYQQALGQGPQFIFQYYREEENGRGNFPPRFSGLQFPNYSSELNVNALELDDSALYLCASSLPGANQPQHFGDGTRLSIL.

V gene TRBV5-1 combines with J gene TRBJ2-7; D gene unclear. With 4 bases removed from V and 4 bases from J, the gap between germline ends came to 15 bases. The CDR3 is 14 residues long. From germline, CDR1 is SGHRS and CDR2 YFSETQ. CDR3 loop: CASSRTTGRYEQYF. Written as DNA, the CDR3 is TGCGCCAGCAGCCGAACAACGGGTCGGTACGAGCAGTACTTC.

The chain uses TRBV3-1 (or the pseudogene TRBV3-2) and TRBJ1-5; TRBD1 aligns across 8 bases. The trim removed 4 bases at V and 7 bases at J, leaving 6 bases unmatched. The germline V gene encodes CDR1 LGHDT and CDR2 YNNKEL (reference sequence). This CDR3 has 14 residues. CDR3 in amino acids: CASSLRGRGQPQHF. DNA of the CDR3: TGTGCCAGCAGCCTCAGGGGGCGCGGCCAGCCCCAGCATTTT.

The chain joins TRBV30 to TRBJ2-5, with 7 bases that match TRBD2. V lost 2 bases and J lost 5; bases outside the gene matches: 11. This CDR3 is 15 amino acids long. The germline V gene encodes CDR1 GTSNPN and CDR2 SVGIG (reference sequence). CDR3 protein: CAWSSGAGSRETQYF. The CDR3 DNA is TGTGCCTGGAGTAGCGGGGCAGGGAGTCGTGAGACCCAGTACTTC.

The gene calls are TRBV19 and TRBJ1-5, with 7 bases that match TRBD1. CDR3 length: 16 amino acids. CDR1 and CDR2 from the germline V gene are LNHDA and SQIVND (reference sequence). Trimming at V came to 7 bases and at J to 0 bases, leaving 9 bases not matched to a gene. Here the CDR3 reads CASTPLTGDSNQPQHF. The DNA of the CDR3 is TGTGCCAGTACCCCACTTACAGGGGATAGCAATCAGCCCCAGCATTTT.

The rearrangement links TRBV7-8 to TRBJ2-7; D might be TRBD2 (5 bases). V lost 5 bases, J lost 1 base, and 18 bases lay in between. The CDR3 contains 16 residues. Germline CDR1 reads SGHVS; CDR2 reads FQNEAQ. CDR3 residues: CASSPLILGNSYEQYF. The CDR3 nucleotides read TGTGCCAGCAGCCCCCTCATACTCGGGAATTCCTACGAGCAGTACTTC.

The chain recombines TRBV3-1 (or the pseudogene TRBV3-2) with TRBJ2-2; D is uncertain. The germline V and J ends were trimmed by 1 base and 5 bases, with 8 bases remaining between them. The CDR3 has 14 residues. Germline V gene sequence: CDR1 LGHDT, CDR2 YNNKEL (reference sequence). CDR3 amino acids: CASSQGGWTGELFF. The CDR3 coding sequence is TGTGCCAGCAGCCAAGGAGGCTGGACCGGGGAGCTGTTTTTT.

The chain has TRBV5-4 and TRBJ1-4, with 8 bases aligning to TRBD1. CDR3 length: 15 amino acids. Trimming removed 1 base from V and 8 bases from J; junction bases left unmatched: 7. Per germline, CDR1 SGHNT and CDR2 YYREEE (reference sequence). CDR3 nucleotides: TGTGCCAGCAGCTTGTTGGGACAGGTCCAGGAAAAACTGTTTTTT. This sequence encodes CASSLLGQVQEKLFF. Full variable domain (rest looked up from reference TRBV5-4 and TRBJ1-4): ETGVTQSPTHLIKTRGQQVTLRCSSQSGHNTVSWYQQALGQGPQFIFQYYREEENGRGNFPPRFSGLQFPNYSSELNVNALELDDSALYLCASSLLGQVQEKLFFGSGTQLSVL.

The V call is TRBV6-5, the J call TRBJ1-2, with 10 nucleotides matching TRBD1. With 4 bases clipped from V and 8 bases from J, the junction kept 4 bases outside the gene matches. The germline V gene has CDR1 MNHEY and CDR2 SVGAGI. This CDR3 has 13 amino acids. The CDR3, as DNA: TGTGCCAGCAGTTCGACAGGGGGCTTGGGCTACACCTTC. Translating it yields CASSSTGGLGYTF.

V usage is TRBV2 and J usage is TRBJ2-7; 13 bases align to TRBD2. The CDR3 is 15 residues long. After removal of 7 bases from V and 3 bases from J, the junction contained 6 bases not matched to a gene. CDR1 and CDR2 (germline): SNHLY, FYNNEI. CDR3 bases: TGTGCCAGCATGAGACTAGCGGGGGGAATCTACGAGCAGTACTTC. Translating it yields CASMRLAGGIYEQYF.

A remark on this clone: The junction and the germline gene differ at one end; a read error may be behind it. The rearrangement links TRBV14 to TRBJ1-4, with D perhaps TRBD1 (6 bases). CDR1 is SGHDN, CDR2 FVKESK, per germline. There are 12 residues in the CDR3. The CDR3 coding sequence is TGTGCCAGCAGCCAAATAACTGGACAGCGATACTTT. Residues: CASSQITGQRYF.

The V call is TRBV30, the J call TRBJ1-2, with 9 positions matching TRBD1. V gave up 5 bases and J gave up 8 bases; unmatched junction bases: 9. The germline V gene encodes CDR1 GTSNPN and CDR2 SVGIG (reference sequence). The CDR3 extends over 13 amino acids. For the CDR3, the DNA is TGTGCCTGGCAAACCGGGACAGGGATAGGCTACACCTTC. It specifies CAWQTGTGIGYTF.

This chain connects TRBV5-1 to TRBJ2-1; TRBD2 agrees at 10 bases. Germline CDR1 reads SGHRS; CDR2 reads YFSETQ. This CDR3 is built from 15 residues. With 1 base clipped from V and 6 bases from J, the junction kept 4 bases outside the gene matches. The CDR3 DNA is TGCGCCAGCAGCTTGCTAGCGGGGGAGATCAATGAGCAGTTCTTC. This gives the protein CASSLLAGEINEQFF. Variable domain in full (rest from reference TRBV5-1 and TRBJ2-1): KAGVTQTPRYLIKTRGQQVTLSCSPISGHRSVSWYQQTPGQGLQFLFEYFSETQRNKGNFPGRFSGRQFSNSRSEMNVSTLELGDSALYLCASSLLAGEINEQFFGPGTRLTVL.

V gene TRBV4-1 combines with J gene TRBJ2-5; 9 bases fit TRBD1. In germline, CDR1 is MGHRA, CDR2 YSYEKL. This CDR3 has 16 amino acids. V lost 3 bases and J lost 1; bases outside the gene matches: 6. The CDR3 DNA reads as TGCGCCAGCAGCCAGGCGGGGACAGGGCTCCAAGAGACCCAGTACTTC. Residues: CASSQAGTGLQETQYF.

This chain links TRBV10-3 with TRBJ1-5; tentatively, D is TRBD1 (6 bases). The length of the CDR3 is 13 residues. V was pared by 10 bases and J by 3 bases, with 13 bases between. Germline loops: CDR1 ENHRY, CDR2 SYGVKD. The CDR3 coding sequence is TGTGCCACTTTGGGGGGGCCCAATCAGCCCCAGCATTTT. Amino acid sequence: CATLGGPNQPQHF.

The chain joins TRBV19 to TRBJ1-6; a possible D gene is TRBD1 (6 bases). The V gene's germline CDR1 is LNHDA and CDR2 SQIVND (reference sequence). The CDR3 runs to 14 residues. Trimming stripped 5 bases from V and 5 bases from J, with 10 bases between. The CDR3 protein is CASSFRTDNSPLHF. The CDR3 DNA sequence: TGTGCCAGTAGTTTTCGGACAGATAATTCACCCCTCCACTTT. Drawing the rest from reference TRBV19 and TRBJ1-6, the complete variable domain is DGGITQSPKYLFRKEGQNVTLSCEQNLNHDAMYWYRQDPGQGLRLIYYSQIVNDFQKGDIAEGYSVSREKKESFPLTVTSAQKNPTAFYLCASSFRTDNSPLHFGNGTRLTVT.

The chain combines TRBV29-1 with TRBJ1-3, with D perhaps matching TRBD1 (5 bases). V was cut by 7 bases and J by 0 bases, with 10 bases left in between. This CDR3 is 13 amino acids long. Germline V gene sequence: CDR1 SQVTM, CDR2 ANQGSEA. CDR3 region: CSALGGSGNTIYF. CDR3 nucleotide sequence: TGCAGCGCCCTGGGGGGCTCTGGAAACACCATATATTTT.

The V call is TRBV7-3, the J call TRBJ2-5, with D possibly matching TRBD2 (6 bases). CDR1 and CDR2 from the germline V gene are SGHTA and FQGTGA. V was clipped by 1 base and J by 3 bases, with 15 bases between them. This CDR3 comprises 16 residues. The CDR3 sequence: CASSLMPGVGEETQYF. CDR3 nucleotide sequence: TGTGCCAGCAGCTTAATGCCGGGGGTCGGGGAAGAGACCCAGTACTTC.

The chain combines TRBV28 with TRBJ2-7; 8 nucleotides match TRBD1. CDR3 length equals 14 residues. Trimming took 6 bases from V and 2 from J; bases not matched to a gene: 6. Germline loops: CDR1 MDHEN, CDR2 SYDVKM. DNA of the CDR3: TGTGCCAGCAGACCGGGACAGGCAACCTACGAGCAGTACTTC. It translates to CASRPGQATYEQYF.